The clone carrying this T cell receptor (beta chain) was detected a few times. Its antigen is still unknown. This entry belongs to a study of T cells after yellow fever vaccination. Whole-study context: Any fraction with a low cell number was prepared using SMART-Seq v4 Ultra Low Input. Study findings and constraints: A weaker secondary response peaked on day 5, the primary on day 15. From the bulk population, abundant clonotypes could contaminate and appear within FACS-sorted repertoires.

Germline V lookup: CDR1 MDHEN, CDR2 SYDVKM. Trimming stripped 1 base from V and 4 bases from J, with 2 bases between. CDR3 length: 12 amino acids. TCR cDNA was made by 5'RACE template switching, adding a universal primer site and UMIs. TCRdb analysed the 5' RACE reads with MiXCR anew, one entry per CDR3 protein. The profile covers some 350,000 distinct CDR3 sequences, with 3% to 4.5% appearing a single time and approximately 25% taken by the ten largest. The sequencing here drew on PBMCs, taken 5 days after the yellow fever booster vaccination. The source is a young man who received the YFV17D yellow fever vaccine. The chain has TRBV28 and TRBJ2-1; D unclear. The CDR3 bases are TGTGCCAGCAGTTTATTTTACAATGAGCAGTTCTTC. Translating it yields CASSLFYNEQFF. Together with reference TRBV28 and TRBJ2-1, the CDR3 gives the full variable domain: DVKVTQSSRYLVKRTGEKVFLECVQDMDHENMFWYRQDPGLGLRLIYFSYDVKMKEKGDIPEGYSVSREKKERFSLILESASTNQTSMYLCASSLFYNEQFFGPGTRLTVL.